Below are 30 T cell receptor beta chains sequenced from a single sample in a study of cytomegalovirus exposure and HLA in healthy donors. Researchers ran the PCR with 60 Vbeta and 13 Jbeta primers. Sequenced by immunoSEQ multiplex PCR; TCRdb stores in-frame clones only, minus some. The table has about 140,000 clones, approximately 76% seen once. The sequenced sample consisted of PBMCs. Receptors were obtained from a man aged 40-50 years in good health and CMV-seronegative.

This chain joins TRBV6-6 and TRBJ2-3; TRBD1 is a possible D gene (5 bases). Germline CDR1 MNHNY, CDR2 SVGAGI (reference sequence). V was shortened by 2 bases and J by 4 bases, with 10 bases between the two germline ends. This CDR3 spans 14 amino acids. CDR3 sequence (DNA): TGTGCCAGCAGTTACCCCCCAGGGCCAGATACGCAGTATTTT. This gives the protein CASSYPPGPDTQYF.

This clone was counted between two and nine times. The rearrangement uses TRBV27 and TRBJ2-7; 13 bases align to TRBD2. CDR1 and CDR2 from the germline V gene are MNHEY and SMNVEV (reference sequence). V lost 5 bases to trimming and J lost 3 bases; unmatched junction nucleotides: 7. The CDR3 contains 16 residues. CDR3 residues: CASSLGLAGANYEQYF. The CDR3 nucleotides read TGTGCCAGCAGTCTCGGACTAGCGGGAGCCAACTACGAGCAGTACTTC.

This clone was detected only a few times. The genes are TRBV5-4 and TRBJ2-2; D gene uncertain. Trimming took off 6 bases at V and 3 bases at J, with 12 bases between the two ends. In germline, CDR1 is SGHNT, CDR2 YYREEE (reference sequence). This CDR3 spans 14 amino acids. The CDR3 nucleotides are TGTGCCAGCACTATCGAGGAGTACACCGGGGAGCTGTTTTTT. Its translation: CASTIEEYTGELFF. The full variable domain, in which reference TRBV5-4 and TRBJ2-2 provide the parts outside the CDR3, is ETGVTQSPTHLIKTRGQQVTLRCSSQSGHNTVSWYQQALGQGPQFIFQYYREEENGRGNFPPRFSGLQFPNYSSELNVNALELDDSALYLCASTIEEYTGELFFGEGSRLTVL.

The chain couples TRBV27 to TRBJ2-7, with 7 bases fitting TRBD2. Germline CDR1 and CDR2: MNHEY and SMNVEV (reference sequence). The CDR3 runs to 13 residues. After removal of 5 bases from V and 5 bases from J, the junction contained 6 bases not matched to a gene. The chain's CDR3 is CASSRTSGNEQYF. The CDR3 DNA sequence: TGTGCCAGCAGTAGGACTAGTGGTAACGAGCAGTACTTC.

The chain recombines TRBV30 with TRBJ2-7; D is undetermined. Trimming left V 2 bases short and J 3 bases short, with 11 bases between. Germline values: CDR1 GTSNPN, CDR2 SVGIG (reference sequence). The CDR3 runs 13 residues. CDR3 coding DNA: TGTGCCTGGAGTCCTTACGCAGACTACGAGCAGTACTTC. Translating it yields CAWSPYADYEQYF.

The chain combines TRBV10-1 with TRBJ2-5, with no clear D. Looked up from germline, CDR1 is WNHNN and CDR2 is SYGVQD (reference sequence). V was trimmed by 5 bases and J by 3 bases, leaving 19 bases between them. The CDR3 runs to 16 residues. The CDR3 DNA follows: TGCGCCAGCAGTCCCGCCTTGGCGGATTGGGAAGAGACCCAGTACTTC. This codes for CASSPALADWEETQYF.

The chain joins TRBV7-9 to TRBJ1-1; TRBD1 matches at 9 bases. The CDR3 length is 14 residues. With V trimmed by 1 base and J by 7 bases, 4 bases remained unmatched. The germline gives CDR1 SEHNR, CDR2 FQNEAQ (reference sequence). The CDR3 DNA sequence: TGTGCCAGCAGCTTAGATTTGGGACAGGGTGAAGCTTTCTTT. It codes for CASSLDLGQGEAFF.

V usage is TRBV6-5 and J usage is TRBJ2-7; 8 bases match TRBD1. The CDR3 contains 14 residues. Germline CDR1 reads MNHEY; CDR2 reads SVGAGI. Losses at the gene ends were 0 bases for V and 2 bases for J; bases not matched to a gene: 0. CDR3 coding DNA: TGTGCCAGCAGTTACTCGACAGGGGCCTACGAGCAGTACTTC. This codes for CASSYSTGAYEQYF.

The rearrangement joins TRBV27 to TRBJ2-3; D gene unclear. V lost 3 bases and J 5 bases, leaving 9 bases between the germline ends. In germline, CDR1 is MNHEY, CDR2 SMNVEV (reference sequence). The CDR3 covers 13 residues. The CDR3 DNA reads TGTGCCAGCAGTTTTGGTCCCGGAGATACGCAGTATTTT. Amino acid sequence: CASSFGPGDTQYF.

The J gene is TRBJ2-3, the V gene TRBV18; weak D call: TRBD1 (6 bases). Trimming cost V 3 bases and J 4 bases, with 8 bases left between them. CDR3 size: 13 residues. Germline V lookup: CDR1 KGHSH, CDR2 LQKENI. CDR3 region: CASSPRQADTQYF. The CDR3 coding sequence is TGTGCCAGCTCACCTAGACAGGCAGATACGCAGTATTTT.

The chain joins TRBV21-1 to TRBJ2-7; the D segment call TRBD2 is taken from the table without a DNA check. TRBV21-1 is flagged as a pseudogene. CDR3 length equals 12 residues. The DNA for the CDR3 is TGTGCCAGCAGCAAAGGAAGGTCCGACCGGGACTTC. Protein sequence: CASSKGRSDRDF.

The CDR3 here is CASNTATGVYGYTF. The CDR3 region has the DNA TGTGCCAGCAACACCGCGACAGGGGTCTATGGCTACACCTTC. This sequence joins TRBV28 and TRBJ1-2, with TRBD1 matching over 8 bases. V lost 7 bases and J lost 4; bases outside the gene matches: 8. Germline assignment: CDR1 MDHEN and CDR2 SYDVKM. The CDR3 has 14 residues.

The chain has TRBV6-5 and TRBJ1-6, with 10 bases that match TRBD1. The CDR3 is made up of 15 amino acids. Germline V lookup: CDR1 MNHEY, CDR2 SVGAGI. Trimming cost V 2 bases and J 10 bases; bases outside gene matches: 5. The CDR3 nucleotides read TGTGCCAGCAGTTACGCCGACAGGGGGCGATCACCCCTCCACTTT. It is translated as CASSYADRGRSPLHF.

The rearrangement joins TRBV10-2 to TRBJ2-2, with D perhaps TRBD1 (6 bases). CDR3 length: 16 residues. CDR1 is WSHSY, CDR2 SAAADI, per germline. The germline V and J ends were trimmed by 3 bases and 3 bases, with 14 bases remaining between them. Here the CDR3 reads CASSDGIGQYTGELFF. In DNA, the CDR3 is TGCGCCAGCAGTGATGGCATCGGACAGTACACCGGGGAGCTGTTTTTT.

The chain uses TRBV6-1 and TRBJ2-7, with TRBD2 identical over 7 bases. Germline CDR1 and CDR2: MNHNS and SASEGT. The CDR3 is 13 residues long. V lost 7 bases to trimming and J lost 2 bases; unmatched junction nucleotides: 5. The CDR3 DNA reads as TGTGCCAGCAAGGCTAGCGGAACCTACGAGCAGTACTTC. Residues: CASKASGTYEQYF.

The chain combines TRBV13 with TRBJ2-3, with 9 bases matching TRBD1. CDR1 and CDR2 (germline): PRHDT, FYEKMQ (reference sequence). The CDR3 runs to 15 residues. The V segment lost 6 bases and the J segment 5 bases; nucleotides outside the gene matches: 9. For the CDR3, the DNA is TGTGCCAGCAGTTCGGGACAGGGAGTTCGAGATACGCAGTATTTT. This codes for CASSSGQGVRDTQYF.

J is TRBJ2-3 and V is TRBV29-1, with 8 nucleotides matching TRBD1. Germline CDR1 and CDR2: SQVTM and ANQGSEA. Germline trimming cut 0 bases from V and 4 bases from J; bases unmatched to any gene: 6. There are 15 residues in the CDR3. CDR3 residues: CSVEEGRGHADTQYF. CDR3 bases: TGCAGCGTTGAAGAGGGCAGGGGGCATGCAGATACGCAGTATTTT.

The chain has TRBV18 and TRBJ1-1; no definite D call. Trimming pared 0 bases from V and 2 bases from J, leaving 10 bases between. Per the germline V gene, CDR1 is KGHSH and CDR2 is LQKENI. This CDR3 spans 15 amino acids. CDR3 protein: CASSPPIGLNTEAFF. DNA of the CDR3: TGTGCCAGCTCACCACCGATCGGACTCAACACTGAAGCTTTCTTT.

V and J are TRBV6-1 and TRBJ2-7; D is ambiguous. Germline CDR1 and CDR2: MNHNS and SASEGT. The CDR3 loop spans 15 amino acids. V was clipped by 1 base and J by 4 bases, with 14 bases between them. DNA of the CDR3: TGTGCCAGCAGTGAAGAGCCTCTAGACCTATACGAGCAGTACTTC. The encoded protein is CASSEEPLDLYEQYF.

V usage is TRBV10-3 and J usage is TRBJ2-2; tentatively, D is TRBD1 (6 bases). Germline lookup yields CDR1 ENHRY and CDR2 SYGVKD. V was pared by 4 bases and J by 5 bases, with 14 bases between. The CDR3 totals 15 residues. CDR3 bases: TGTGCCATCAGTGGGACAGCTGAAGGAACCGGGGAGCTGTTTTTT. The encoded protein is CAISGTAEGTGELFF.

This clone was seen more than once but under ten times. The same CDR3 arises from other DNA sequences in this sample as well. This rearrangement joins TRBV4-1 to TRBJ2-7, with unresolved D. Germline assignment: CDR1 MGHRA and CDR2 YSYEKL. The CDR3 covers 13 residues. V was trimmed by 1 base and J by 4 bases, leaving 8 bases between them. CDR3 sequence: CASSQASGYEQYF. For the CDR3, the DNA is TGCGCCAGCAGCCAAGCATCGGGTTACGAGCAGTACTTC.

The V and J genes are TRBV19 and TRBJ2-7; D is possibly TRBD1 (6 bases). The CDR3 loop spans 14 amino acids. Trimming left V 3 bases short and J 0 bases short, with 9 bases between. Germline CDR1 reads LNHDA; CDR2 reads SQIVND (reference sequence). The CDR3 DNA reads TGTGCCAGTAGTATCGGCAGGGGCTCCTACGAGCAGTACTTC. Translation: CASSIGRGSYEQYF.

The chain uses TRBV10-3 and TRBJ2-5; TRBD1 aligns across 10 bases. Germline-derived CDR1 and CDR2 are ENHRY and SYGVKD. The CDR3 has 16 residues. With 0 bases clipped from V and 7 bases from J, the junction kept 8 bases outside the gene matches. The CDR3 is CAISESRQGASGTQYF. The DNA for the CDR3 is TGTGCCATCAGTGAGTCAAGACAGGGGGCCTCTGGGACCCAGTACTTC.

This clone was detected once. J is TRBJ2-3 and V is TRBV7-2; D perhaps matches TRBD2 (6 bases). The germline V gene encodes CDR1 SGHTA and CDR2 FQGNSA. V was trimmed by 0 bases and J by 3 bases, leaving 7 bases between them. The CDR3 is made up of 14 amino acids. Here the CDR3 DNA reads TGTGCCAGCAGCTTAGCGGGGGGAACAGATACGCAGTATTTT. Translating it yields CASSLAGGTDTQYF.

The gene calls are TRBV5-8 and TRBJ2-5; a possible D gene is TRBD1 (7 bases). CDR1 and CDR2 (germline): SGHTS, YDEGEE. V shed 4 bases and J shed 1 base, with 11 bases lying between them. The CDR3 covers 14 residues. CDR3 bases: TGTGCCAGCAGCCGGGGGACAGTCCAAGAGACCCAGTACTTC. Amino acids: CASSRGTVQETQYF.

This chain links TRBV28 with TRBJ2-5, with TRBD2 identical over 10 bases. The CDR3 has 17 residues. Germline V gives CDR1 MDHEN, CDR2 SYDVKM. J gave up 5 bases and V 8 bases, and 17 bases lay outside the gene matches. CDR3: CASARRSGGAGDETQYF. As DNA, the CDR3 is TGTGCCAGCGCGAGAAGGAGCGGGGGGGCCGGCGATGAGACCCAGTACTTC.

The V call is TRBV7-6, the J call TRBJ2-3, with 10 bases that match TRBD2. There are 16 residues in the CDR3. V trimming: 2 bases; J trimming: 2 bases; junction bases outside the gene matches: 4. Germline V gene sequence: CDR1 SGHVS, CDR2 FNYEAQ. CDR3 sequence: CASSLLAGVLTDTQYF. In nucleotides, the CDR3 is TGTGCCAGCAGCTTACTAGCGGGGGTTCTCACAGATACGCAGTATTTT.

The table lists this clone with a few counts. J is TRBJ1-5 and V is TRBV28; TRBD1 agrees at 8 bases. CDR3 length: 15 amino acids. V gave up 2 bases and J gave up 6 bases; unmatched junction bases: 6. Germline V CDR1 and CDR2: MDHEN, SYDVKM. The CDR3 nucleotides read TGTGCCAGCAGTTTACACAGGGGGGATCCTCAGCCCCAGCATTTT. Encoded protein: CASSLHRGDPQPQHF.

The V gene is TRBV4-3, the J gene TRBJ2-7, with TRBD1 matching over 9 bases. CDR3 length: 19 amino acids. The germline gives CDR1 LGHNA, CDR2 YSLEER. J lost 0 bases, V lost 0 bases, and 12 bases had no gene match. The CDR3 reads CASSQDLLGTGTISYEQYF. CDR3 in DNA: TGCGCCAGCAGCCAAGATCTTCTCGGGACAGGGACAATCTCCTACGAGCAGTACTTC.

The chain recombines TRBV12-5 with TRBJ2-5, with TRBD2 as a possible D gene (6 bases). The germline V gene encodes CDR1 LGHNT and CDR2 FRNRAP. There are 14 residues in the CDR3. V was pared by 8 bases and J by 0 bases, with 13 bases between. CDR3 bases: TGTGCTAGTCGGGACTCGAACCACCAAGAGACCCAGTACTTC. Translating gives CASRDSNHQETQYF.